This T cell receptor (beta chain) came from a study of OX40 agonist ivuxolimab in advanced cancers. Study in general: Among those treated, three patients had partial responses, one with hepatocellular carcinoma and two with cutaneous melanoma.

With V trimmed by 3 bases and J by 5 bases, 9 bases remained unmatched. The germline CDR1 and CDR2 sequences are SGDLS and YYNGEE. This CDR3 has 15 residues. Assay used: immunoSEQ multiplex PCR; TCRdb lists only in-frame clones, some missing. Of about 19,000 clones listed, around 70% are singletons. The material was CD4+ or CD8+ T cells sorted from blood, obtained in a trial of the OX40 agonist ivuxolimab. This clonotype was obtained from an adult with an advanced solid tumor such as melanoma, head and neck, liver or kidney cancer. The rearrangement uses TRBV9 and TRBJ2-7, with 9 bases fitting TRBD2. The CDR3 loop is CASSGLAGTVDEQYF. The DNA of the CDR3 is TGTGCCAGCAGCGGCCTAGCGGGAACTGTCGACGAGCAGTACTTC.